Listed here are 25 T cell receptor beta chains from one sample, sequenced in a study of T cells after yellow fever vaccination. TCRdb re-called the 5' RACE reads with MiXCR, one entry per CDR3 protein. The sample carries over 85,000 distinct CDR3 sequences, about 8.2% recorded once. Source: CD8+ T cells not binding an NS4B(214-222) dextramer, sorted from PBMCs, taken about 2 weeks after the first yellow fever vaccination. The receptors stem from a man younger than 35 who received the YFV17D yellow fever vaccine.

This clonotype showed up just a few times. V gene TRBV25-1 combines with J gene TRBJ2-2, with a tentative D call TRBD1 (6 bases). Germline CDR1 and CDR2: MGHDK and SYGVNS. V was shortened by 6 bases and J by 3 bases, with 17 bases between the two germline ends. The CDR3 runs 16 residues. In nucleotides, the CDR3 is TGTGCCAGCAGGGGGCCTAACAGGGCCGACACCGGGGAGCTGTTTTTT. This sequence encodes CASRGPNRADTGELFF.

This clonotype was detected many times. The chain is built from TRBV20-1 and TRBJ2-3; D not resolved. Trimming cost V 3 bases and J 7 bases, with 8 bases left between them. Germline V gene sequence: CDR1 DFQATT, CDR2 SNEGSKA (reference sequence). The CDR3 extends over 11 amino acids. The CDR3 DNA is TGCAGTGCTAGTATTGGAAATACGCAGTATTTT. As protein: CSASIGNTQYF.

This clonotype was seen a few times. The junction departs from germline at one end; a sequencing error may be responsible. The rearrangement uses TRBV7-2 and TRBJ2-3, with 10 bases matching TRBD1. Looked up from germline, CDR1 is SGHTA and CDR2 is FQGNSA. The CDR3 spans 14 residues. The CDR3 DNA sequence: TGTGCCAGCAGCCGGGGACAGGGGACAGGTACGCAGTATTTT. Its protein is CASSRGQGTGTQYF.

This clonotype was detected only a few times. The gene calls are TRBV5-1 and TRBJ2-3, with 7 bases fitting TRBD2. The ends lost 0 bases at V and 1 base at J; junction bases unmatched: 2. The CDR3 runs 15 residues. Germline assignment: CDR1 SGHRS and CDR2 YFSETQ. CDR3 nucleotides: TGCGCCAGCAGCTTGGCGGGGAGGGGCACAGATACGCAGTATTTT. This gives the protein CASSLAGRGTDTQYF.

The rearrangement joins TRBV5-1 to TRBJ1-1, with D possibly matching TRBD1 (5 bases). Looked up from germline, CDR1 is SGHRS and CDR2 is YFSETQ. CDR3 length: 15 residues. Trimming pared 3 bases from V and 4 bases from J, leaving 16 bases between. CDR3 in amino acids: CASSYRQFISTEAFF. The CDR3 nucleotides read TGCGCCAGCAGCTACCGACAGTTCATTAGCACTGAAGCTTTCTTT.

The genes are TRBV4-2 and TRBJ1-1; D remains ambiguous. Trimming cost V 0 bases and J 2 bases, with 4 bases left between them. This CDR3 contains 13 residues. Germline V CDR1 and CDR2: LGHNA, YNFKEQ. The CDR3 loop is CASSQDGNTEAFF. In DNA, the CDR3 is TGTGCCAGCAGCCAAGATGGAAACACTGAAGCTTTCTTT.

The chain joins TRBV20-1 to TRBJ1-1; 7 bases agree with TRBD1. CDR3 length: 15 amino acids. The germline V gene has CDR1 DFQATT and CDR2 SNEGSKA (reference sequence). J gave up 1 base and V 5 bases, and 10 bases lay outside the gene matches. The CDR3 here is CSALDDRAPNTEAFF. Written as DNA, the CDR3 is TGCAGTGCTCTGGATGACAGGGCCCCGAACACTGAAGCTTTCTTT.

In its sample, this clonotype was seen a few times. This chain joins TRBV21-1 and TRBJ2-5. TRBV21-1 is a pseudogene locus. This CDR3 spans 14 amino acids. CDR3: CASSRGGPQETQYF. The DNA for the CDR3 is TGTGCCAGCAGCCGGGGTGGTCCCCAAGAGACCCAGTACTTC.

The V and J genes are TRBV7-9 and TRBJ2-3; 9 nucleotides match TRBD2. Unmatched junction bases numbered 6, after V lost 5 bases and J lost 6 bases. This CDR3 has 14 residues. The germline V gene encodes CDR1 SEHNR and CDR2 FQNEAQ (reference sequence). The CDR3 sequence is CASSLRTSVDTQYF. Written as DNA, the CDR3 is TGTGCCAGCAGCCTCAGGACTAGCGTGGATACGCAGTATTTT. Variable domain in full (rest from reference TRBV7-9 and TRBJ2-3): DTGVSQNPRHKITKRGQNVTFRCDPISEHNRLYWYRQTLGQGPEFLTYFQNEAQLEKSRLLSDRFSAERPKGSFSTLEIQRTEQGDSAMYLCASSLRTSVDTQYFGPGTRLTVL.

The chain joins TRBV12-3 or TRBV12-4 to TRBJ1-6, with D possibly TRBD1 on 6 matching bases. V shed 5 bases and J shed 10 bases, with 12 bases lying between them. This CDR3 is built from 13 residues. In nucleotides, the CDR3 is TGTGCCAGCAGTGGCGGGGGGCCCTCACCCCTCCACTTT. Translation gives CASSGGGPSPLHF.

This clonotype was recorded many times. This chain uses TRBV6-1 with TRBJ1-2, with TRBD1 as a possible D gene (5 bases). CDR3 length: 13 amino acids. CDR1 and CDR2 (germline): MNHNS, SASEGT. V lost 4 bases and J lost 8, with 14 bases in between. The CDR3 loop reads CASSAQGFEGYTF. In nucleotides, the CDR3 is TGTGCCAGCAGTGCCCAGGGATTTGAGGGCTACACCTTC.

Turning to this clonotype: The junction does not match germline at one end; this may be a read error. Here the CDR3 DNA reads TGTACCAGCAGCTTAGGCAGTAGCGGCGCCTACAATGAGCAGTTCTTC. Amino acids: CTSSLGSSGAYNEQFF. The chain uses TRBV7-3 and TRBJ2-1; TRBD2 might be the D (6 bases). Germline V gives CDR1 SGHTA, CDR2 FQGTGA. This CDR3 spans 16 amino acids.

This clonotype has more than one count but fewer than ten. The chain couples TRBV29-1 to TRBJ2-7; D perhaps matches TRBD1 (6 bases). The germline CDR1 and CDR2 sequences are SQVTM and ANQGSEA. Between the trimmed V and J ends, which lost 3 bases and 3 bases, there was a span of 18 bases. The CDR3 runs 15 residues. In nucleotides, the CDR3 is TGCAGCGTTGATCTACACTCGGGACAACTCTACGAGCAGTACGTC. Translated, it gives CSVDLHSGQLYEQYV.

This clonotype was detected only a few times. The chain joins TRBV2 to TRBJ2-3; D possibly corresponds to TRBD1 (6 bases). V lost 5 bases to trimming and J lost 6 bases, with 15 bases between them. Germline V gene lookup returns CDR1 SNHLY and CDR2 FYNNEI. CDR3 length: 14 residues. In DNA form, the CDR3 reads TGTGCCAGCAGTCGGACAGTATTGGCGGATACGCAGTATTTT. Its protein product is CASSRTVLADTQYF.

This clonotype was seen a few times. The V and J genes are TRBV4-1 and TRBJ2-4; 11 bases align to TRBD1. This CDR3 contains 15 residues. The J segment lost 8 bases and the V segment lost 1 base, leaving 4 bases of the junction unmatched. Germline V CDR1 and CDR2: MGHRA, YSYEKL. The CDR3 spells CASSQGTGGIYIQYF. CDR3 nucleotide sequence: TGCGCCAGCAGCCAAGGGACAGGGGGCATTTACATTCAGTACTTC.

The table lists this clonotype with many counts. This chain joins TRBV24-1 and TRBJ2-3; 7 nucleotides line up with TRBD2. The CDR3 is made up of 16 amino acids. The V gene's germline CDR1 is KGHDR and CDR2 SFDVKD. V lost 1 base and J lost 3; bases outside the gene matches: 6. The CDR3 sequence: CATSDLAGSRTDTQYF. In DNA, the CDR3 is TGTGCCACCAGTGATTTAGCGGGGAGTAGAACAGATACGCAGTATTTT.

J is TRBJ2-7 and V is TRBV7-3; D call uncertain. Trimming took 0 bases from V and 0 from J, leaving 9 bases between them. The germline V gene encodes CDR1 SGHTA and CDR2 FQGTGA. CDR3 length: 15 residues. This CDR3 reads CASSLTGSSSYEQYF. The DNA for the CDR3 is TGTGCCAGCAGCTTAACAGGGTCGAGCTCCTACGAGCAGTACTTC.

The CDR3 DNA sequence: TGCAGTGCTAGGTCGGACAGGGGTGCTGAAGCTTTCTTT. Its protein product is CSARSDRGAEAFF. V usage is TRBV20-1 and J usage is TRBJ1-1, with TRBD1 identical over 9 bases. The CDR3 totals 13 residues. From germline, CDR1 is DFQATT and CDR2 SNEGSKA (reference sequence). The V and J ends lost 3 bases and 6 bases, in that order; junction bases with no gene match: 5.

The CDR3, as DNA: TGTGCCAGCAGCCCGTGGACAGGGGCAAGTCCCGGGGAGCTGTTTTTT. Translated: CASSPWTGASPGELFF. V gene TRBV6-2 or TRBV6-3 combines with J gene TRBJ2-2; TRBD1 matches 9 bases. CDR1 MNHEY and CDR2 SVGEGT come from the germline V gene. Trimming at V came to 6 bases and at J to 6 bases, leaving 11 bases not matched to a gene. CDR3 length: 16 amino acids.

The chain recombines TRBV7-6 with TRBJ1-4; no definite D call. The germline V gene encodes CDR1 SGHVS and CDR2 FNYEAQ. Trimming removed 1 base from V and 5 bases from J, with 11 bases in between. The CDR3 covers 15 residues. The DNA of the CDR3 is TGTGCCAGCAGCTTAGAATGGGGTCCCAATGAAAAACTGTTTTTT. Protein sequence: CASSLEWGPNEKLFF.

This clonotype has more than one count but fewer than ten. The chain links TRBV18 to TRBJ2-2, with a weak D call TRBD1 (6 bases). This CDR3 has 16 amino acids. The germline V and J ends were trimmed by 3 bases and 1 base, with 12 bases remaining between them. Germline assignment: CDR1 KGHSH and CDR2 LQKENI. The CDR3 here is CASSPAPGQNTGELFF. As DNA, the CDR3 is TGTGCCAGCTCACCCGCTCCGGGACAGAACACCGGGGAGCTGTTTTTT.

The CDR3: CASSLRSTGELFF. CDR3 in DNA: TGTGCCAGCAGTTTAAGAAGCACCGGGGAGCTGTTTTTT. The rearrangement links TRBV27 to TRBJ2-2; D unclear. Germline V gives CDR1 MNHEY, CDR2 SMNVEV (reference sequence). This CDR3 has 13 residues. V gave up 2 bases and J gave up 4 bases, with 5 bases separating them.

This clonotype has only a few counts. The chain has TRBV7-9 and TRBJ1-2, with D maybe TRBD1 (5 bases). CDR1 is SEHNR and CDR2 is FQNEAQ in the germline V gene (reference sequence). The CDR3 contains 14 residues. V dropped 5 bases and J dropped 4 bases, with 14 bases sitting between them. The CDR3 loop is CASSPGIGSYGYTF. The CDR3, as DNA: TGTGCCAGCAGCCCAGGGATCGGGAGCTATGGCTACACCTTC.

The chain joins TRBV29-1 to TRBJ2-2; D is unresolved. The germline CDR1 and CDR2 sequences are SQVTM and ANQGSEA. The CDR3 runs to 13 residues. Between the trimmed V and J ends, which lost 1 base and 3 bases, there was a span of 6 bases. The CDR3 sequence: CSVEGQYTGELFF. CDR3 sequence (DNA): TGCAGCGTTGAAGGCCAGTACACCGGGGAGCTGTTTTTT.

This clonotype has more than one count but fewer than ten. The rearrangement joins TRBV21-1 to TRBJ2-2; no DNA check was done on the table's D call, TRBD1. TRBV21-1 is assigned pseudogene status. The CDR3 spans 16 residues. Here the CDR3 reads CASSNEQGANTGELFF. CDR3 in DNA: TGTGCCAGCAGCAACGAACAGGGTGCGAACACCGGGGAGCTGTTTTTT.